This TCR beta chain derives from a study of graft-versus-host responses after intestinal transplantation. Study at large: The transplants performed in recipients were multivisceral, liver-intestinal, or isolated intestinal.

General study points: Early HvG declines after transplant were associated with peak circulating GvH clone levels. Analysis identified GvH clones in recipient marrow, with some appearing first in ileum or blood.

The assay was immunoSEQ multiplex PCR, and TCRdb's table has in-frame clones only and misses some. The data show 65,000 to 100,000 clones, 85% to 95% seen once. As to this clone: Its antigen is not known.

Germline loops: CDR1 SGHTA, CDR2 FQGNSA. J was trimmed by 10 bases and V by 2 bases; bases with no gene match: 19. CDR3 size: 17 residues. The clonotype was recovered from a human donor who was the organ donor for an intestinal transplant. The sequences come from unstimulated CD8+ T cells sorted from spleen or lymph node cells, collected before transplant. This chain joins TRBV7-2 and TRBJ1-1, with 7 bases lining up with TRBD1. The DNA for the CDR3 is TGTGCCAGCAGCTTAAATCCACACATCACGAAACAGGGGCGAGCTTTCTTT. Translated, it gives CASSLNPHITKQGRAFF.